This T cell receptor beta chain was identified in a study of T cells in Graves' hyperthyroidism and ophthalmopathy. Researchers amplified the TCR beta CDR3 regions from RNA transcripts. The HTBI primer set was used in a first-round RT-PCR of the TCR CDR3. TCRdb processed the multiplex PCR reads anew with MiXCR; each CDR3 protein has one entry. The table has a few hundred thousand distinct CDR3 sequences, around 42% seen once. Notes on this clonotype: A read error may be the cause here, since a much bigger clone is one base away.

The J segment lost 5 bases and the V segment lost 5 bases, leaving 6 bases of the junction unmatched. The CDR3 sequence is 14 residues long. Looked up from germline, CDR1 is ENHRY and CDR2 is SYGVKD. The clonotype was recovered from a woman between 18 and 30 years old with Graves' hyperthyroidism. Sequenced input: peripheral blood or thyroid tissue (not recorded which). The rearrangement uses TRBV10-3 and TRBJ1-5; 7 bases fit TRBD1. For the CDR3, the DNA is TGTGCCATCAGTTCCCACAGGGGTGATCAGCCCCAGCATTTT. This translates into CAISSHRGDQPQHF.